This T cell receptor (beta chain) was profiled in a study of shared clonotypes between healthy human individuals. Across the whole study: Serving as donors were a couple of women and three men, whose ages spanned 18 to 49.

Germline assignment: CDR1 SNHLY and CDR2 FYNNEI. V lost 0 bases to trimming and J lost 3 bases, with 9 bases between them. The CDR3 spans 15 residues. Evenly divided among several immunoSEQ plates was the genomic DNA of each subset. Clones were sequenced by immunoSEQ multiplex PCR, and TCRdb holds only the in-frame ones, with some missing. The sample has 1.5 million to 2.5 million clones; about 95% are singletons. Naive CD8 populations comprised CD45RO-negative cells positively selected for CCR7, excluding terminally differentiated effector memory CD45RA+ cells. Healthy HIV-negative adults without recent acute infections or vaccinations served as donors.

This clonotype was sampled from a man between 18 and 29 years old in good health. The chain links TRBV2 to TRBJ1-5; D call uncertain. The specimen sequenced was naive CD8+ T cells sorted from blood. The chain's CDR3 is CASSEALGNNQPQHF. In DNA form, the CDR3 reads TGTGCCAGCAGTGAAGCGCTAGGTAACAATCAGCCCCAGCATTTT.